This TCR beta chain was sequenced during a study of STAT5B mutations in CD4+ large granular lymphocyte leukemia (dated by TCRdb to between 2020 and 2023). With regard to the full study: Among the healthy controls, the CDR3 'QG' motif was associated with a particular HLA allele. The purity of purified fractions was confirmed by flow cytometry on FACSCanto II or FACSVerse to exceed 95% among lymphocytes. The study compared the TCRbeta repertoires of patients with CD4+ T-cell large granular lymphocyte leukemia against the TCRbeta repertoires of healthy blood donors.

The immunoSEQ assay at survey resolution was used to sequence TCRbeta rearrangements from genomic DNA. The original methods were these. A lowest detectable productive clonotype frequency of 2.59 x 10-5 was observed in the TCR sequencing data. Only productive TCRbeta rearrangements, defined as complete and in-frame sequences, were included in the analyses. Simpson clonality, calculated in the immunoSEQ Analyzer version 3.0, was used as the measure of sample clonality. Based on frequency, clones were grouped as very rare, small, medium, large (1-20%) or hyperexpanded (>20%). Generation probabilities were estimated with OLGA 1.2.3, V-gene circos plots were generated with VDJtools, specificities were searched for in VDJdb, and CDR3 motifs were identified with GLIPH. TCRdb took over this immuneACCESS table, retaining in-frame rearrangements with V and J assigned. Such tables are incomplete; in checked studies, under half of the missing clones stem from an unresolved V gene, and the remainder is unexplained. Clone size and V and J calls were adopted from that table, with D and trimming inferred from the DNA. The table for this sample lists fewer than 40,000 clones; roughly nine tenths of them were counted only once. Roughly 0.43% of the sample lies in the top ten.

The cysteine opens and the phenylalanine closes a CDR3 of 12 amino acids. The read is trimmed to its CDR3 DNA, 36 bases read in frame from base 1. CDR1 SQVTM and CDR2 ANQGSEA were looked up in the germline V gene. Relative to germline, V is missing 4 bases and J is missing 5 bases, with 2 bases of the junction outside any gene match. The healthy control group was made up of some 38 blood donors, and the Finnish Red Cross blood service supplied their buffy coats. All TCR-sequenced material derived from peripheral blood: patient blood samples and healthy donor buffy coats. Peripheral blood mononuclear cells were isolated by Ficoll-Hypaque gradient centrifugation. CD4+ cells were purified magnetically from the buffy coats of healthy controls. Genomic DNA was extracted with the Gentra Puregene Cell and Tissue kit and quantified on a Qubit 2.0 fluorometer. On the study overall, not on this receptor specifically: Compared with healthy CD4+ repertoires, CD4-sorted patient repertoires appeared more clonal, and this difference remained even after the putative leukemic clones were removed. TRBV06-family usage was enriched among the top patient clones (8/27) compared with healthy controls (2/35). Each patient's main leukemic clonotypes were private, but approximately 27% of these clonotypes showed up at low frequency in the non-leukemic repertoires of other patients. The data were not HLA-matched, and the higher clonality in CD4+ T-LGLL than in CD8+ T-LGLL could be due to the relatively small sample size.

Note on this clone: Its antigen specificity is not known. Base qualities are not recorded, but no much larger clone differs from it by a single base.

This TCR came from a human donor in good health. Recombination connected TRBV29-1 to TRBJ2-7, with 10 central nucleotides matching TRBD2. Sequencing used CD4+ T cells from blood buffy coats. The nucleotides read TGCAGCGTTGTACTAGCGGGACACGAGCAGTACTTC. Its protein product is CSVVLAGHEQYF.